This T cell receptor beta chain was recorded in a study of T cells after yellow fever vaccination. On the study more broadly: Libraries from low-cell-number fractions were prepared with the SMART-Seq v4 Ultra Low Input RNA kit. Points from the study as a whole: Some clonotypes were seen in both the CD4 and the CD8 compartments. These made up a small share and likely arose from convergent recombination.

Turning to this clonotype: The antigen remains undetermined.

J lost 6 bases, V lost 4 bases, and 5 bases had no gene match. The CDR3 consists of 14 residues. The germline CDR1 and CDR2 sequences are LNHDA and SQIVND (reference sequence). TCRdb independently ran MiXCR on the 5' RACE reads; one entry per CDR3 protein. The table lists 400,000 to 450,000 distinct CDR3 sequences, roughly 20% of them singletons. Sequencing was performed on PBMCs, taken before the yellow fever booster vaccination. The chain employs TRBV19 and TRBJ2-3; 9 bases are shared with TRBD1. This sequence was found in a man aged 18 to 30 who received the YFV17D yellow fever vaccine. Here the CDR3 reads CASSKGTGRDTQYF. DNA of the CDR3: TGTGCCAGTAGTAAAGGGACAGGGAGGGATACGCAGTATTTT.